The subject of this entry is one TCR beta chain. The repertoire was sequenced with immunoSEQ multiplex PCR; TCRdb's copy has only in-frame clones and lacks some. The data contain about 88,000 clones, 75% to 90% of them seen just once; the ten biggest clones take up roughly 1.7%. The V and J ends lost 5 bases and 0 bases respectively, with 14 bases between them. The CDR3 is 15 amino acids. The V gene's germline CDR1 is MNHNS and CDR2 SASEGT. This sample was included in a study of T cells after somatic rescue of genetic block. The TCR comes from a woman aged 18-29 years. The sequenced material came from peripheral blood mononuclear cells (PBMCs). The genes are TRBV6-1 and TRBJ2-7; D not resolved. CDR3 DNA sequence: TGTGCCAGCAGTCCCCCAAGGCGGAGCTCCTACGAGCAGTACTTC. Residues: CASSPPRRSSYEQYF.